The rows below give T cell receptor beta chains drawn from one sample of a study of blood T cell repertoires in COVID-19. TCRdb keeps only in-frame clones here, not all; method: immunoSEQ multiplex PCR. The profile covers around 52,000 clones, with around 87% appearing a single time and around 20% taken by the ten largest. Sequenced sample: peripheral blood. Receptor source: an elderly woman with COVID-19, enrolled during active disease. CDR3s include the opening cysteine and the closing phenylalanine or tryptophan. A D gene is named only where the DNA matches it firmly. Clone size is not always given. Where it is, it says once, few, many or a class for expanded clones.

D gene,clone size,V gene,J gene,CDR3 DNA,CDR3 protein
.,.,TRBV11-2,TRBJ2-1,TGTGCCAGCAGCTTAGTGGGAGTCAATGAGCAGTTCTTC,CASSLVGVNEQFF
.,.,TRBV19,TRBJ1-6,TGTGCCAGTTCGTCCGGGACTCCCGGAAGCTCCTATAATTCACCCCTCCACTTT,CASSSGTPGSSYNSPLHF
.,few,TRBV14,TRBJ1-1,TGTGCCAGCAGCCCCCAATTGGGAGGCTTTATCAGAGAAGCTTTCTTT,CASSPQLGGFIREAFF
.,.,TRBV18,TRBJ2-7,TGTGCCAGCTCCCCCATTGTATCGAGCGAGCAGTACTTC,CASSPIVSSEQYF
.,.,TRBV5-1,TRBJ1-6,TGCGCCAGCAGCTTTCAGTCTAGCTCCTATAATTCACCCCTCCACTTT,CASSFQSSSYNSPLHF
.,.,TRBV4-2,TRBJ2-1,TGTGCCAGCAGCCAAGATTGGGGCAGCAATGAGCAGTTCTTC,CASSQDWGSNEQFF
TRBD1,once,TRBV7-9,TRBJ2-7,TGTGCCAGCAGCCGAACCGGGACAGGGGTTTACGAGCAGTACTTC,CASSRTGTGVYEQYF
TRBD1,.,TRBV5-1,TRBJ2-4,TGCGCCAGCAGCCCAGGGGGCAGCCCCTCCAAAAACATTCAGTACTTC,CASSPGGSPSKNIQYF
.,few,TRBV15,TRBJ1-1,TGTGCCACCAAGGGGCAAAAGAACACTGAAGCTTTCTTT,CATKGQKNTEAFF
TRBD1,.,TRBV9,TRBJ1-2,TGTGCCAGCAGCGCTGCTACAGGGGTAAACTATGGCTACACCTTC,CASSAATGVNYGYTF
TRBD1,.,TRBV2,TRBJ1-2,TGTGCCAGCAGCCTTACCCGGACAGGAAACTATGGCTACACCTTC,CASSLTRTGNYGYTF
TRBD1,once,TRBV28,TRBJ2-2,TGTGCCAGCAGCCGGGCAGGGGGAAACACCGGGGAGCTGTTTTTT,CASSRAGGNTGELFF
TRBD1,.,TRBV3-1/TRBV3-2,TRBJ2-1,TGTGCCAGCAGCTATACCGGGACAGCCTACAATGAGCAGTTCTTC,CASSYTGTAYNEQFF
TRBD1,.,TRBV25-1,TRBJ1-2,TGTGCCAGCAGTGATGGGGGCAGGGGGCCCCTCCGGCGGGGCTACACCTTC,CASSDGGRGPLRRGYTF
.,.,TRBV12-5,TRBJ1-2,TGTGCTAGTGGTTTGGGTAGACAGAGCTACACCTTC,CASGLGRQSYTF
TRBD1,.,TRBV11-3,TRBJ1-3,TGTGCCAGCAGCTGGCGGGACAGCTCTGGAAACACCATATATTTT,CASSWRDSSGNTIYF
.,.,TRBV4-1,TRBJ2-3,TGCGCCAGCAGCCAAGCGGCAGGCTACACAGATACGCAGTATTTT,CASSQAAGYTDTQYF
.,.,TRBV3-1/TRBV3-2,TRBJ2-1,TGTGCCAGCAGCCAAGCCGGTCATGAGCAGTTCTTC,CASSQAGHEQFF
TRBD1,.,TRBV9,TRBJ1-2,TGTGCCAGCAGATCCGGGACAGGGGGCTCTGGCTACACCTTC,CASRSGTGGSGYTF
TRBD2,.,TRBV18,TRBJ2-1,TGTGCCAGCTCTCGAGGGACTAGCGGGGAGTACAATGAGCAGTTCTTC,CASSRGTSGEYNEQFF
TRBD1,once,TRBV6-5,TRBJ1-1,TGTGCCAGCAGCCTTACAGGGGGTAACACTGAAGCTTTCTTT,CASSLTGGNTEAFF
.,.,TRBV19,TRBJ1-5,TGTGCCAGTACCGGGGGGGGATACCCGAGCAATCAGCCCCAGCATTTT,CASTGGGYPSNQPQHF
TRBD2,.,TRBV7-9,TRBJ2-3,TGTGCCAGCAGCCCTCAGCGGGGGCCGGGGACTACAGATACGCAGTATTTT,CASSPQRGPGTTDTQYF
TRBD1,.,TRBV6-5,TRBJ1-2,TGTGCCAGCAGTTACACCCCGGGACAGGGCGGCGGCTACACCTTC,CASSYTPGQGGGYTF
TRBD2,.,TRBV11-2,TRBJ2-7,TGTGCCAGCAGCTTAGCGGCACTAGCGGGGGGGCCGTACTACGAGCAGTACTTC,CASSLAALAGGPYYEQYF
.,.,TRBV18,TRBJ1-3,TGTGCCAGCTCACCACCGGTGAGGGTTGGAAACACCATATATTTT,CASSPPVRVGNTIYF
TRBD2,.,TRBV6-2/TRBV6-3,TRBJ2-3,TGTGCCAGCAGTTTTGTAACTAGCGGGGTTGAAACAGATACGCAGTATTTT,CASSFVTSGVETDTQYF
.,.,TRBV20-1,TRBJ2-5,TGCAGTGCTAGTAATCTCGTCGGGGGGCTCCAAGAGACCCAGTACTTC,CSASNLVGGLQETQYF
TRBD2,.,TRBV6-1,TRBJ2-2,TGTGCCAGCAGGGCGAGACTAGCGACAACCGGGGAGCTGTTTTTT,CASRARLATTGELFF
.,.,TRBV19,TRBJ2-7,TGTGCCAGTAGCCAAAGGACAGACTACGAGCAGTACTTC,CASSQRTDYEQYF
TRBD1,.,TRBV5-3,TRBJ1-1,TGTGCCAGAAGCCTTCGACAGGGAGGGAACACTGAAGCTTTCTTT,CARSLRQGGNTEAFF
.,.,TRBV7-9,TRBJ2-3,TGTGCCAGCAGCTTAATGGGGGGGCGCGGAGATACGCAGTATTTT,CASSLMGGRGDTQYF
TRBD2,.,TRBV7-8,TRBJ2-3,TGTGCCAGCAGCTTAGGTGATGGAGCGGGGGGTCTAGATACGCAGTATTTT,CASSLGDGAGGLDTQYF
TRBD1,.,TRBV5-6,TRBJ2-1,TGTGCCAGCAGCTTGGTGGACAGGGACTACAATGAGCAGTTCTTC,CASSLVDRDYNEQFF
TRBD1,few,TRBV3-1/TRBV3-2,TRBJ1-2,TGTGCCAGCAGCCCAAGCGGACAGGTGCGTGGCTACACCTTC,CASSPSGQVRGYTF
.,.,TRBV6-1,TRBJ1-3,TGTGCCAGCAGTGAAGCGCATTTCTATTCTGGAAACACCATATATTTT,CASSEAHFYSGNTIYF
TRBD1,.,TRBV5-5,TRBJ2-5,TGTGCCAGCAGTCTGACAGGGGAGGAGACCCAGTACTTC,CASSLTGEETQYF
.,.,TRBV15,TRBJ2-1,TGTGCCACCAGCAGAGACCTGCCCTGGACGGGGGCCTACAATGAGCAGTTCTTC,CATSRDLPWTGAYNEQFF
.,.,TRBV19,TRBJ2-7,TGTGCCAGTAGTCCCCCGGAGTCCCGTGGAGAGCAGTACTTC,CASSPPESRGEQYF
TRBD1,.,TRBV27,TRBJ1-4,TGTGCCAGCAGTTTATATCCCGGGACAGGGATTAATGAAAAACTGTTTTTT,CASSLYPGTGINEKLFF
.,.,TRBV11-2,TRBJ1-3,TGTGCCAGCAGCCCCTCGGGGGGCGGGCACACCATATATTTT,CASSPSGGGHTIYF
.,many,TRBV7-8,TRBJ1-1,TGTGCCAGCAGCTTAGGAACAAGTATGAACACTGAAGCTTTCTTT,CASSLGTSMNTEAFF
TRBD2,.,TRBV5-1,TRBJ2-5,TGCGCCAGCAGCTCACGACTAGCGGGGGGGGAGACCCAGTACTTC,CASSSRLAGGETQYF
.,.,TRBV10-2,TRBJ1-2,TGCGCCAGCAGTGAGGCGGGGGGGTACGCCTATGGCTACACCTTC,CASSEAGGYAYGYTF
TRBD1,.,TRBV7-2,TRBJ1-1,TGTGCCAGCAGCCTCGGGACAGGGGCCGGGAACACTGAAGCTTTCTTT,CASSLGTGAGNTEAFF
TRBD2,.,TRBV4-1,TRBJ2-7,TGCGCCAGCAGCCAAGATCCCGGACTAGCGGGGGGTAGCTCCTACGAGCAGTACTTC,CASSQDPGLAGGSSYEQYF
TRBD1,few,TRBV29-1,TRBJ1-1,TGCAGCGTTGAAAGACAGGGGGTAACTGAAGCTTTCTTT,CSVERQGVTEAFF
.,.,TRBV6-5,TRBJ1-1,TGTGCCAGCAGTTACTCGATTTTGACAGGGAACACTGAAGCTTTCTTT,CASSYSILTGNTEAFF
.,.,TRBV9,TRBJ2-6,TGTGCCAGCAGCGCACTCCCCTCGGCAGGGGAGGGATCTGGGGCCAACGTCCTGACTTTC,CASSALPSAGEGSGANVLTF
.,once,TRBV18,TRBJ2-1,TGTGCCAGCTCACCAGTGTCTAACCGCAACAATGAGCAGTTCTTC,CASSPVSNRNNEQFF
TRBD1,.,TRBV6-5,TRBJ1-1,TGTGCCAGCAGTACCACAGGGGCCAACACTGAAGCTTTCTTT,CASSTTGANTEAFF
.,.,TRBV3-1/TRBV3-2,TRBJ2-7,TGTGCCAGCAGCCAAACCGACAGTCGCGAGCAGTACTTC,CASSQTDSREQYF
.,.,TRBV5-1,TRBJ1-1,TGCGCCAGCAGCTTGGACAGATTGAACACTGAAGCTTTCTTT,CASSLDRLNTEAFF
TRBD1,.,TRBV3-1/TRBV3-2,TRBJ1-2,TGTGCCAGCAGCCAAAATCCGGACAGGGTTGGTGGCTACACCTTC,CASSQNPDRVGGYTF
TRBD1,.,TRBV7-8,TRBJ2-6,TGTGCCAGCAGCTTTAGGGCAGGGGGCCGATCTGGGGCCAACGTCCTGACTTTC,CASSFRAGGRSGANVLTF
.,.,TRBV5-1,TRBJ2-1,TGCGCCAGCAGCTTGGCCGTCGGGACTCTCAATGAGCAGTTCTTC,CASSLAVGTLNEQFF
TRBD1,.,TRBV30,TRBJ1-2,TGTGCCTGTCCGGACAGGAGGAACTATGGCTACACCTTC,CACPDRRNYGYTF